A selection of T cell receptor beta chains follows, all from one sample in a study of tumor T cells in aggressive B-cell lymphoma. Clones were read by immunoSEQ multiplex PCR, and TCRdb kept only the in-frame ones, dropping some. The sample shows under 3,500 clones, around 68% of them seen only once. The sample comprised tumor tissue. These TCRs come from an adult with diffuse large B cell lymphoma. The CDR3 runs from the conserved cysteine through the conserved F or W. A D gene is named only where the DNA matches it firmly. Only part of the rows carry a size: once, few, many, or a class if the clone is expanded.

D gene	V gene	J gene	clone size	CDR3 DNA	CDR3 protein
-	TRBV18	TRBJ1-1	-	TGTGCCAGCTCACCCTTACAGGGTCGATCGACTGAAGCTTTCTTT	CASSPLQGRSTEAFF
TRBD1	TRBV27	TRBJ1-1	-	TGTGCCAGCAGTTCAGGGGGGATCACTGAAGCTTTCTTT	CASSSGGITEAFF
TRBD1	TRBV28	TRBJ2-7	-	TGTGCCAGCAGTTCCGGGACAGGGGACGCCTACGAGCAGTACTTC	CASSSGTGDAYEQYF
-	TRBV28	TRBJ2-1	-	TGTGCCAGCAAACTAACGAGCTCCTACAATGAGCAGTTCTTC	CASKLTSSYNEQFF
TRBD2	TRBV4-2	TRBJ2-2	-	TGTGCCAGCAGCCAAGAGTTGACTAGCGGAATCGGGGAGCTGTTTTTT	CASSQELTSGIGELFF
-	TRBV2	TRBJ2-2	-	TGTGCCAGCAGTGAACAGGGTGCCGGGGAGCTGTTTTTT	CASSEQGAGELFF
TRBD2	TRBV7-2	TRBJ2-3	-	TGTGCCAGCAGTCGGACTAGCGGGAGGGTGGCAGATACGCAGTATTTT	CASSRTSGRVADTQYF
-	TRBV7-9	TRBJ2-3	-	TGTGCCAGCAGCTTAGCGAGTGGGGGGGGCGCGGGAGATACGCAGTATTTT	CASSLASGGGAGDTQYF
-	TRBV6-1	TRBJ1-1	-	TGTGCCAGCAGTGAATTCAGAGGTGAAGCTTTCTTT	CASSEFRGEAFF
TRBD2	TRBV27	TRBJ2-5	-	TGTGCCAGCAGTTTAGCGGGGGGGGCGGGGGGGACCCAGTACTTC	CASSLAGGAGGTQYF
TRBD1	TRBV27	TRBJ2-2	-	TGTGCCAGCAGTTGGGACAGCACCGGGGAGCTGTTTTTT	CASSWDSTGELFF
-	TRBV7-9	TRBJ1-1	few	TGTGCCAGCAGCCTCTCCGGGTTGAACACTGAAGCTTTCTTT	CASSLSGLNTEAFF
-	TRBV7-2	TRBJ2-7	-	TGTGCCAGCAGCCCCAGGGGCTACGAGCAGTACTTC	CASSPRGYEQYF
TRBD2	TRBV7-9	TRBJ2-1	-	TGTGCCAGCAGCTTACGTAGCGGGAGGAGCAATGAGCAGTTCTTC	CASSLRSGRSNEQFF
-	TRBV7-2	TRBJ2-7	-	TGTGCCAGCAGCTTGGAACAGGACTACGAGCAGTACTTC	CASSLEQDYEQYF
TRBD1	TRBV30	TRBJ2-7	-	TGTGCCTGGATCCGGACAGGGGGCTACGAGCAGTACTTC	CAWIRTGGYEQYF
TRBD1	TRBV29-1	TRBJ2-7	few	TGCAGCGTTGCAGGGCAGGGGGTATCCTACGAGCAGTACTTC	CSVAGQGVSYEQYF
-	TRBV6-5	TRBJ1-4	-	TGTGCCAGCAGCCAGCCTGGGGGGTACGAAAAACTGTTTTTT	CASSQPGGYEKLFF
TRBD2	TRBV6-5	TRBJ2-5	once	TGTGCCAGCAGTTACTCAGGAAGCGGGAGTAGGAAGACCCAGTACTTC	CASSYSGSGSRKTQYF
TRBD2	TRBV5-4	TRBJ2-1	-	TGTGCCAGCAGCCTAAAAGCGGGAGGATCCCAAAGGGGTGAGCAGTTCTTC	CASSLKAGGSQRGEQFF
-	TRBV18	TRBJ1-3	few	TGTGCCAGCTCACCATCCGAAGGGGTTGAAAACACCATATATTTT	CASSPSEGVENTIYF
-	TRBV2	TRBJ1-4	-	TGTGCCAGTAGGAGCAGGACAAACGATGAAAAACTGTTTTTT	CASRSRTNDEKLFF